These T cell receptor beta chains were read from a single sample in a study of T cell responses to AZD1222 COVID-19 vaccine. Profiled with immunoSEQ multiplex PCR; TCRdb holds only in-frame clones, not every one. Altogether some 140,000 clones are present, roughly 93% being singletons, with the ten largest covering approximately 6.5%. This specimen consisted of peripheral blood, obtained 28 days after the second AZD1222 dose. The receptors stem from an adult who received the AZD1222 COVID-19 vaccine. CDR3s include the opening cysteine and the closing phenylalanine or tryptophan. D genes are given only for firm matches. A row's size may be missing; if present it is once, few, many or a size class.

j_call d_call v_call clone_size cdr3_aa cdr3_nt
TRBJ1-1 NA TRBV11-3 NA CASSLGETEAFF TGTGCCAGCAGCTTAGGCGAGACTGAAGCTTTCTTT
TRBJ1-1 NA TRBV4-1 NA CASSQAGASTEAFF TGCGCCAGCAGCCAGGCGGGGGCCTCAACTGAAGCTTTCTTT
TRBJ2-1 NA TRBV11-2 NA CASRTTQGNDEQFF TGTGCCAGCAGGACTACCCAGGGTAACGATGAGCAGTTCTTC
TRBJ1-4 NA TRBV5-1 NA CASSLMGQEEKLFF TGCGCCAGCAGCTTGATGGGCCAGGAGGAAAAACTGTTTTTT
TRBJ2-5 TRBD2 TRBV6-1 NA CASSEARAGGRETQYF TGTGCCAGCAGTGAAGCGAGAGCGGGGGGGCGAGAGACCCAGTACTTC
TRBJ2-5 NA TRBV6-2/TRBV6-3 NA CASSYSTQGGRETQYF TGTGCCAGCAGTTACTCGACACAGGGAGGAAGAGAGACCCAGTACTTC
TRBJ1-1 NA TRBV5-5 once CASSWRLDVNTEAFF TGTGCCAGCAGCTGGCGCCTAGACGTTAACACTGAAGCTTTCTTT
TRBJ1-2 TRBD1 TRBV24-1 once CATSDHRGGGYTF TGTGCCACCAGTGATCACAGGGGCGGTGGCTACACCTTC
TRBJ1-2 NA TRBV10-3 NA CAISNGGERGYGYTF TGTGCCATCAGTAATGGGGGAGAGCGGGGCTATGGCTACACCTTC
TRBJ2-7 NA TRBV2 NA CASSELAPNEQYF TGTGCCAGCAGTGAACTAGCTCCCAACGAGCAGTACTTC